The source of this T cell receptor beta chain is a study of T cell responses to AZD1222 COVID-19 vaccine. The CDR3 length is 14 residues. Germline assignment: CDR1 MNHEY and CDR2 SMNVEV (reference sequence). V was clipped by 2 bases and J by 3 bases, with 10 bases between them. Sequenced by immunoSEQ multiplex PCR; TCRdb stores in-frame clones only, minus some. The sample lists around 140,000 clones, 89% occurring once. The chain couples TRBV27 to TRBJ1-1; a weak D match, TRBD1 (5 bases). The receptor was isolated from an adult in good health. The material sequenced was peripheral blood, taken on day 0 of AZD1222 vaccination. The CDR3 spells CASSLGGGHTEAFF. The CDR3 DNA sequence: TGTGCCAGCAGTTTAGGCGGGGGACACACTGAAGCTTTCTTT.